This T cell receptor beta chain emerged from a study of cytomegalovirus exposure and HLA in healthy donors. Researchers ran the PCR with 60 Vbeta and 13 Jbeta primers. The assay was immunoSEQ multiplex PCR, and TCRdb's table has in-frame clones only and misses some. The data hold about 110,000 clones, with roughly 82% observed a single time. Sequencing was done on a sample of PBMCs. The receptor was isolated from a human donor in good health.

The CDR3 DNA reads TGTGCCAGCGCAAGGGACAGGGATGTTGGAAACACCATATATTTT. It yields the protein CASARDRDVGNTIYF. The chain links TRBV2 to TRBJ1-3, with 9 bases matching TRBD1. The CDR3 spans 15 residues. The germline V gene has CDR1 SNHLY and CDR2 FYNNEI. With V trimmed by 8 bases and J by 3 bases, 8 bases remained unmatched.